The 25 T cell receptor beta chains below were found in one sample sequenced in a study of Ad26.COV2.S vaccination and SARS-CoV-2 variants. The table came from immunoSEQ multiplex PCR; TCRdb's copy has only in-frame clones and leaves some out. The sample has fewer than 150,000 clones, roughly 88% seen once. The sample here was peripheral blood, taken after recovery from COVID-19. These receptors all stem from a human donor who had recovered from COVID-19.

V is TRBV4-3 and J is TRBJ1-2; 7 nucleotides line up with TRBD1. Germline values: CDR1 LGHNA, CDR2 YSLEER. The V gene end was trimmed by 1 base and the J gene end by 4 bases; junction bases not matched to a gene: 9. The CDR3 covers 16 residues. The DNA of the CDR3 is TGCGCCAGCAGCCAAGGCGCCTGGGACAGCGGCTATGGCTACACCTTC. It encodes CASSQGAWDSGYGYTF.

CDR3 in amino acids: CASSFSYEQYF. The CDR3 coding sequence is TGTGCCAGCAGTTTTAGCTACGAGCAGTACTTC. The chain couples TRBV28 to TRBJ2-7, with D unresolved. The CDR3 runs to 11 residues. The V end lost 3 bases, the J end lost 3 bases, and 3 bases lay between the germline ends. Germline CDR1 reads MDHEN; CDR2 reads SYDVKM.

V gene TRBV30 combines with J gene TRBJ1-5; D gene ambiguous. The length of the CDR3 is 13 residues. The germline V gene encodes CDR1 GTSNPN and CDR2 SVGIG (reference sequence). Trimming pared 0 bases from V and 3 bases from J, leaving 6 bases between. The CDR3 loop is CAWSVQSNQPQHF. CDR3 DNA sequence: TGTGCCTGGAGTGTACAGTCCAATCAGCCCCAGCATTTT.

The J gene is TRBJ2-1, the V gene TRBV9; D ambiguous. Trimming removed 7 bases at V and 5 bases at J, with 7 bases between. The V gene's germline CDR1 is SGDLS and CDR2 YYNGEE. The CDR3 runs 11 residues. The CDR3 DNA follows: TGTGCCAGCGGCTCTCACAATGAGCAGTTCTTC. Encoded protein: CASGSHNEQFF.

This clone was seen a few times. The chain employs TRBV6-6 and TRBJ1-2; D remains unclear. V gave up 7 bases and J gave up 3 bases, with 15 bases separating them. The CDR3 is 14 amino acids. Germline CDR1 MNHNY, CDR2 SVGAGI (reference sequence). The CDR3 nucleotides read TGTGCCAGCATCCGTGGTAATAAGGACTATGGCTACACCTTC. Protein product: CASIRGNKDYGYTF.

This clone occurred a few times. The rearrangement joins TRBV19 to TRBJ2-7, with unresolved D. Trimming took 5 bases from V and 2 from J, leaving 19 bases between them. CDR3 length: 16 residues. Germline assignment: CDR1 LNHDA and CDR2 SQIVND (reference sequence). CDR3 residues: CASSPHTAQIAYEQYF. In DNA, the CDR3 is TGTGCCAGTAGTCCCCACACGGCGCAAATAGCCTACGAGCAGTACTTC.

The chain carries TRBV7-2 and TRBJ2-5; D gene ambiguous. The CDR3 length is 14 residues. The germline gives CDR1 SGHTA, CDR2 FQGNSA. Between the trimmed V and J ends, which lost 5 bases and 2 bases, there was a span of 12 bases. The chain's CDR3 is CASSHGRLQETQYF. In DNA form, the CDR3 reads TGTGCCAGCAGCCACGGACGGCTACAAGAGACCCAGTACTTC.

J is TRBJ2-5 and V is TRBV5-1, with D tentatively TRBD1 (6 bases). Deletions cut 4 bases from V and 5 bases from J, with 9 bases between. Germline CDR1 is SGHRS and CDR2 is YFSETQ. The CDR3 sequence is 12 residues long. In DNA form, the CDR3 reads TGCGCCAGCAGCCAACAGGGTGAGACCCAGTACTTC. Its protein product is CASSQQGETQYF.

This rearrangement joins TRBV27 to TRBJ2-7, with TRBD1 matching 7 bases. CDR3 size: 15 residues. V was clipped by 4 bases and J by 0 bases; unmatched bases: 6. Per the germline V gene, CDR1 is MNHEY and CDR2 is SMNVEV (reference sequence). The CDR3 loop is CASSSSTGTSYEQYF. The CDR3 DNA reads as TGTGCCAGCAGTTCCTCGACAGGGACCTCCTACGAGCAGTACTTC.

The V and J genes are TRBV4-1 and TRBJ1-3; D perhaps matches TRBD1 (6 bases). Germline CDR1 is MGHRA and CDR2 is YSYEKL. This CDR3 region has 15 residues. The V and J ends lost 0 bases and 2 bases respectively, with 8 bases between them. CDR3 in amino acids: CASSQEAGAGNTIYF. DNA for the CDR3: TGCGCCAGCAGCCAAGAAGCAGGGGCTGGAAACACCATATATTTT.

The chain links TRBV5-5 to TRBJ1-1; D call uncertain. Deletions cut 1 base from V and 11 bases from J, with 12 bases between. The CDR3 is made up of 12 amino acids. CDR1 and CDR2 (germline): SGHKS, YYEKEE (reference sequence). The CDR3 DNA is TGTGCCAGCAGCTTGACCGGGCCGGGGGCTTTCTTT. It encodes CASSLTGPGAFF.

The chain couples TRBV5-4 to TRBJ2-3, with D perhaps assigned TRBD1 or TRBD2 (6 bases each). CDR1 is SGHNT, CDR2 YYREEE, per germline (reference sequence). V lost 1 base to trimming and J lost 0 bases, with 12 bases between them. The CDR3 sequence is 16 residues long. Written as DNA, the CDR3 is TGTGCCAGCAGCTTGTATCGGGGGCCTAGCACAGATACGCAGTATTTT. As protein: CASSLYRGPSTDTQYF.

This chain uses TRBV9 with TRBJ2-7; D is unclear. Germline V gives CDR1 SGDLS, CDR2 YYNGEE. Trimming shortened V by 0 bases and J by 3 bases, and 10 bases separated the two germline ends. The CDR3 sequence is 14 residues long. In nucleotides, the CDR3 is TGTGCCAGCAGCGTAGATTCGAACAGCTACGAGCAGTACTTC. Its translation: CASSVDSNSYEQYF.

The chain is built from TRBV28 and TRBJ2-7; the match to TRBD1 covers 9 bases. V dropped 1 base and J dropped 4; count of bases not matched to a gene: 11. The germline V gene has CDR1 MDHEN and CDR2 SYDVKM. The CDR3 has 17 amino acids. CDR3 in DNA: TGTGCCAGCAGTTTATTGGGGTGGAGGACAGGGGAATACGAGCAGTACTTC. As protein: CASSLLGWRTGEYEQYF.

This clone was seen only once. This rearrangement joins TRBV5-5 to TRBJ1-6; unclear D gene. The CDR3 is 17 amino acids. V was pared by 0 bases and J by 3 bases, with 13 bases between. Germline assignment: CDR1 SGHKS and CDR2 YYEKEE (reference sequence). The CDR3 DNA is TGTGCCAGCAGCTTGGCCGGGAGGGCAGACTATAATTCACCCCTCCACTTT. Its protein product is CASSLAGRADYNSPLHF.

This clone appeared many times. This chain links TRBV7-2 with TRBJ2-1, with D possibly matching TRBD1 (5 bases). The CDR3 has 15 amino acids. Germline CDR1 SGHTA, CDR2 FQGNSA. V lost 6 bases to trimming and J lost 8 bases, with 20 bases between them. The CDR3 reads CASSHLAGSGDEQFF. The CDR3, as DNA: TGTGCCAGCAGTCATTTGGCAGGGTCGGGCGATGAGCAGTTCTTC.

The chain employs TRBV9 and TRBJ1-4; 7 nucleotides line up with TRBD1. The CDR3 sequence is 15 residues long. CDR1 SGDLS and CDR2 YYNGEE come from the germline V gene. The V segment lost 4 bases and the J segment 8 bases; nucleotides outside the gene matches: 11. CDR3 nucleotide sequence: TGTGCCAGCAGCAATATACAGGGGATTGAGGAAAAACTGTTTTTT. Protein: CASSNIQGIEEKLFF.

The chain joins TRBV28 to TRBJ1-2, with D possibly being TRBD1 (5 bases). The CDR3 contains 13 residues. With 3 bases removed from V and 4 bases from J, the gap between germline ends came to 9 bases. Looked up from germline, CDR1 is MDHEN and CDR2 is SYDVKM. Here the CDR3 reads CASSFSGSYGYTF. DNA for the CDR3: TGTGCCAGCAGTTTTTCAGGGTCCTATGGCTACACCTTC.

CDR3 nucleotide sequence: TGTGCCACAAAAGAGGGACCGGGACTAGCGTTAGATACGCAGTATTTT. Protein sequence: CATKEGPGLALDTQYF. This sequence joins TRBV19 and TRBJ2-3, with 10 nucleotides matching TRBD2. This CDR3 comprises 16 residues. With V trimmed by 10 bases and J by 5 bases, 15 bases remained unmatched. Germline values: CDR1 LNHDA, CDR2 SQIVND (reference sequence).

The chain combines TRBV9 with TRBJ1-6, with D possibly matching TRBD1 (5 bases). Trimming removed 7 bases from V and 1 base from J, with 12 bases in between. Germline assignment: CDR1 SGDLS and CDR2 YYNGEE. This CDR3 contains 15 residues. Here the CDR3 DNA reads TGTGCCAGCCCCAGAGGGGTTTCCTATAATTCACCCCTCCACTTT. This codes for CASPRGVSYNSPLHF.

This chain joins TRBV5-6 and TRBJ2-1; 12 nucleotides match TRBD2. J lost 5 bases, V lost 3 bases, and 6 bases had no gene match. The CDR3 runs to 16 residues. Germline V gene data show CDR1 as SGHDT and CDR2 as YYEEEE. The CDR3 DNA reads TGTGCCAGCAGCTCGAGACTAGCGGGGGAGCACAATGAGCAGTTCTTC. Amino acid sequence: CASSSRLAGEHNEQFF.

A single count supports this clone. The rearrangement links TRBV28 to TRBJ1-4; the D is unclear. Trimming cost V 8 bases and J 5 bases, with 9 bases left between them. Germline values: CDR1 MDHEN, CDR2 SYDVKM. The CDR3 totals 12 residues. CDR3 DNA: TGTGCCAGCGGCCCGTCGAATGAAAAACTGTTTTTT. Amino acids: CASGPSNEKLFF.

The chain is built from TRBV9 and TRBJ2-1; the D gene is possibly TRBD2 (7 bases). The CDR3 runs 17 residues. From germline, CDR1 is SGDLS and CDR2 YYNGEE. Deletions cut 4 bases from V and 7 bases from J, with 24 bases between. CDR3 sequence: CASSPEGGGSGSNEQFF. In DNA form, the CDR3 reads TGTGCCAGCAGCCCAGAGGGCGGGGGCTCGGGTTCGAATGAGCAGTTCTTC.

The chain has TRBV5-4 and TRBJ2-5, with TRBD1 matching 8 bases. V was pared by 5 bases and J by 2 bases, with 11 bases of the junction left unmatched. CDR1 is SGHNT and CDR2 is YYREEE in the germline V gene (reference sequence). This CDR3 spans 16 amino acids. CDR3 DNA sequence: TGTGCCAGCAGTCGACAGACAGGGGTGGGGCAAGAGACCCAGTACTTC. Amino acid sequence: CASSRQTGVGQETQYF. The entire variable domain, with the rest obtained from reference TRBV5-4 and TRBJ2-5, is as follows: ETGVTQSPTHLIKTRGQQVTLRCSSQSGHNTVSWYQQALGQGPQFIFQYYREEENGRGNFPPRFSGLQFPNYSSELNVNALELDDSALYLCASSRQTGVGQETQYFGPGTRLLVL.

The table lists this clone with a few counts. The V and J genes are TRBV6-2 or TRBV6-3 and TRBJ2-1; D is unclear. This CDR3 is 15 amino acids long. Germline-derived CDR1 and CDR2 are MNHEY and SVGEGT. Trimming pared 5 bases from V and 2 bases from J, leaving 13 bases between. The CDR3 here is CASSVGGSPYNEQFF. The CDR3 DNA sequence: TGTGCCAGCAGTGTAGGCGGTTCCCCCTACAATGAGCAGTTCTTC.